Below are 3 T cell receptor beta chains sequenced from a single sample in a study of response to subunit inactivated influenza vaccine (dated by TCRdb to the late 2010s). Receptor libraries were prepared by RT-PCR. Sequencing was performed on an Illumina HiSeq 2500. TCRdb reran the public reads through fastp at Q25 and MiXCR, keeping productive beta chains. Rows with a matching CDR3 protein are joined into one entry that keeps the most common DNA and genes. The sample records about 500,000 distinct CDR3 sequences, about 15% of which are singletons. Roughly 3% of the sample is in the top ten clones. The material was CD4+ T cells sorted from PBMCs, obtained 23 months after vaccination. Receptors were obtained from a man aged 50 to 75 who received an inactivated influenza vaccine. Donor details come from another sample of the same person, matched by shared clones.

This clonotype appeared a single time. The V and J genes are TRBV10-1 and TRBJ1-2; D is ambiguous. Trimming removed 5 bases at V and 3 bases at J, with 10 bases between. The CDR3 is made up of 13 amino acids. CDR1 and CDR2 (germline): WNHNN, SYGVQD (reference sequence). The DNA of the CDR3 is TGCGCCAGCAGTAAGGGATCGGACTATGGCTACACCTTC. Translation: CASSKGSDYGYTF.

This clonotype was detected a few times. The chain links TRBV20-1 to TRBJ1-6, with D perhaps TRBD1 (5 bases). Trimming removed 7 bases from V and 5 bases from J, with 9 bases in between. Germline V gene sequence: CDR1 DFQATT, CDR2 SNEGSKA (reference sequence). CDR3 length: 12 residues. The CDR3 here is CSGGRDNSPLHF. Written as DNA, the CDR3 is TGCAGTGGGGGCAGGGATAATTCACCCCTCCACTTT.

As to this clonotype: One base away lies a much larger clone, so this may be a sequencing read error. J is TRBJ1-1 and V is TRBV5-1, with a tentative D call TRBD1 (6 bases). This CDR3 has 14 amino acids. Trimming left V 0 bases short and J 1 base short, with 7 bases between. Germline assignment: CDR1 SGHRS and CDR2 YFSETQ. CDR3 sequence reads: CASSLVTGNTEAFF. CDR3 nucleotides: TGCGCCAGCAGCTTGGTGACAGGGAACACTGAAGCTTTCTTT. Full variable domain (outside the CDR3, taken from reference TRBV5-1 and TRBJ1-1): KAGVTQTPRYLIKTRGQQVTLSCSPISGHRSVSWYQQTPGQGLQFLFEYFSETQRNKGNFPGRFSGRQFSNSRSEMNVSTLELGDSALYLCASSLVTGNTEAFFGQGTRLTVV.